This T cell receptor (beta chain) originates from a study of blood T cell repertoires in COVID-19. At the level of the study: In each case, the material was cDNA or gDNA derived from T cells, B-cell-depleted T cells, or PBMCs.

Clones were read by immunoSEQ multiplex PCR, and TCRdb kept only the in-frame ones, dropping some. This table has approximately 440,000 clones, 90% appearing once. As regards this clone: A read error may account for a junction end that differs from germline.

The CDR3 totals 16 residues. Germline V gene sequence: CDR1 MNHNS, CDR2 SASEGT. V usage is TRBV6-1 and J usage is TRBJ2-7; the match to TRBD1 covers 10 bases. Material for sequencing was PBMCs or T cells enriched from blood (not recorded which). This sequence was found in a man aged 18 to 30 who had recovered from COVID-19. CDR3 nucleotides: TGTGCCAGCAGCGAAGACCCGGGACAGGGGACCTACGAGCAGTACTTC. This codes for CASSEDPGQGTYEQYF.